The rows below give T cell receptor beta chains drawn from one sample of a study of cytomegalovirus exposure and HLA in healthy donors. Assay used: immunoSEQ multiplex PCR; TCRdb lists only in-frame clones, some missing. The repertoire holds around 130,000 clones, with roughly two thirds as singletons. Source material: PBMCs. The receptors were sampled from a man under 40 in good health and CMV-seropositive. The CDR3 runs from the conserved cysteine through the conserved F or W. Each record gives: V gene, D gene, clone size, J gene, CDR3 DNA, CDR3 protein. D genes are given only for firm matches. Only part of the rows carry a size: once, few, many, or a class if the clone is expanded.

>TRBV6-5|NA|NA|TRBJ2-7
TGTGCCAGCAGACGGGACACCGGTTCTAAAAAGCAGTACTTC
CASRRDTGSKKQYF
>TRBV11-2|TRBD1|NA|TRBJ2-5
TGTGCCAGCAGCTCCACCGGGACAGGGGTAGAGACCCAGTACTTC
CASSSTGTGVETQYF
>TRBV7-2|TRBD1|NA|TRBJ1-1
TGTGCCAGCAGCTTTATCCCGGACAGGGGGCTCGCTGAAGCTTTCTTT
CASSFIPDRGLAEAFF
>TRBV5-4|TRBD2|NA|TRBJ2-1
TGTGCCAGCAGCAAAGATGGGGGGGACAATGAGCAGTTCTTC
CASSKDGGDNEQFF
>TRBV2|TRBD2|NA|TRBJ2-2
TGTGCCAGCAGTGAAGTCAGCGGGAGAATCACCGGGGAGCTGTTTTTT
CASSEVSGRITGELFF
>TRBV6-5|NA|NA|TRBJ1-2
TGTGCCAGCAGCCAACAGGCGGCGGACTACACCTTC
CASSQQAADYTF
>TRBV19|NA|NA|TRBJ1-2
TGTGCCAGTAGTAACGGTGCAGGGGATTTAACAGGGGGCTACACCTTC
CASSNGAGDLTGGYTF
>TRBV7-9|NA|NA|TRBJ2-7
TGTTCCAGCAGCTTAGAAGGACGCGGGCTAGGTCGCTACGAGCAGTACTTC
CSSSLEGRGLGRYEQYF
>TRBV30|NA|NA|TRBJ1-1
TGTGCCTCCAATAGTGGGGGGGCTTTCTTT
CASNSGGAFF
>TRBV5-4|TRBD2|NA|TRBJ2-3
TGTGCCAGCAGCTTGGGAGCGGGGGTCAGCACAGATACGCAGTATTTT
CASSLGAGVSTDTQYF
>TRBV15|NA|NA|TRBJ1-1
TGTGCCACCAGCAGAGACCGACAGAACACTGAAGCTTTCTTT
CATSRDRQNTEAFF
>TRBV18|NA|few|TRBJ2-5
TGTGCCAGCTCACTTCTACCACGGGGGGCCCAAGAGACCCAGTACTTC
CASSLLPRGAQETQYF
>TRBV5-1|NA|NA|TRBJ1-4
TGCGCCAGCAGCTGGGGATCAGGGGATGGTGAAAAACTGTTTTTT
CASSWGSGDGEKLFF
>TRBV14|TRBD1|NA|TRBJ2-7
TGTGCCAGCAGCCAAGACGATTTGACAGGGTCGGACTACGAGCAGTACTTC
CASSQDDLTGSDYEQYF
>TRBV18|TRBD2|NA|TRBJ2-7
TGTGCCAGCTCACCTGGGACTAGCGGGAAATACGAGCAGTACTTC
CASSPGTSGKYEQYF
>TRBV7-3|TRBD2|NA|TRBJ2-3
TGTGCCAGCAGCTTAATTGGCGGGAGCCCAGATACGCAGTATTTT
CASSLIGGSPDTQYF
>TRBV6-1|TRBD2|few|TRBJ2-4
TGTGCCAGCAGCCGGGGGGAAGGGGCCAAAAACATTCAGTACTTC
CASSRGEGAKNIQYF
>TRBV19|NA|few|TRBJ2-1
TGTGCCAGTACCCCCGCGGGGAGCTCCTACAATGAGCAGTTCTTC
CASTPAGSSYNEQFF
>TRBV14|TRBD2|NA|TRBJ2-1
TGTGCCAGCAGGCCTCGACTAGCGCCCTCCCATGAGCAGTTCTTC
CASRPRLAPSHEQFF
>TRBV28|TRBD1|NA|TRBJ2-7
TGTGCCAGCATTTCCCCCCCCGGACAGGGCTCCTACGAGCAGTACTTC
CASISPPGQGSYEQYF
>TRBV2|TRBD2|NA|TRBJ2-1
TGTGCCAGAGGTGGGGGAGCGGGAGGCAATTGGGAGCAGTTCTTC
CARGGGAGGNWEQFF
>TRBV29-1|TRBD1|NA|TRBJ2-3
TGCAGCGTTGAGACAGGGGGCACAGATACGCAGTATTTT
CSVETGGTDTQYF
>TRBV28|TRBD2|few|TRBJ2-5
TGTGCCAGCAGTTCAGGGGCGGGAGGGCCGTATCAGACCCAGTACTTC
CASSSGAGGPYQTQYF
>TRBV4-2|NA|NA|TRBJ2-3
TGTGCCAGCAGCCAAGTTGCTGCGGGCCCACCGACAGATACGCAGTATTTT
CASSQVAAGPPTDTQYF
>TRBV4-3|TRBD1|NA|TRBJ2-7
TGCGCCAGCAGCCAAGAGAGTCAGATTGCAGGGGGCGGGCAGTACTTC
CASSQESQIAGGGQYF
>TRBV5-1|NA|NA|TRBJ2-7
TGCGCCAGCAGCTTGGGACTACAATCCTACGAGCAGTACTTC
CASSLGLQSYEQYF
>TRBV5-6|TRBD1|NA|TRBJ1-1
TGTGCCAGCAGCCCAGTCCCGGGACAGGGCCAGATGAACACTGAAGCTTTCTTT
CASSPVPGQGQMNTEAFF
>TRBV5-4|NA|NA|TRBJ1-1
TGTGCCAGCAGCTGGCGAATAGGTGACAGAGCATACCTTGAAGCTTTCTTT
CASSWRIGDRAYLEAFF
>TRBV10-2|NA|NA|TRBJ1-2
TGCGCCAGCATTGGAGCTAACTATGGCTACACCTTC
CASIGANYGYTF
>TRBV7-8|NA|NA|TRBJ1-5
TGTGCCAGCAGCTTTAAAGCCGGCTGGGGGCATCAGCCCCAGCATTTT
CASSFKAGWGHQPQHF
>TRBV7-2|TRBD2|NA|TRBJ2-7
TGTGCCAGCAGAGGGACTAGCGGGATCAAATACGAGCAGTACTTC
CASRGTSGIKYEQYF
>TRBV28|NA|NA|TRBJ2-5
TGTGCCAGCAGTTTACCCATCGGAATGGAGCAGTACTTC
CASSLPIGMEQYF